This T cell receptor beta chain was retrieved from a study of CDR3 diversity in severe acne. The CDR3 spans 14 residues. The germline V and J ends were trimmed by 5 bases and 0 bases, with 11 bases remaining between them. CDR1 is DFQATT, CDR2 SNEGSKA, per germline (reference sequence). TCRdb re-derived calls from the PCR reads in MiXCR, one entry per CDR3 protein. The sample lists 89,000 or so distinct CDR3 sequences, around half occurring once. Sequencing was done on a sample of blood. The chain joins TRBV20-1 to TRBJ1-5; tentative D call: TRBD1 (5 bases). This TCR came from a male donor in good health, serving as a control. The CDR3: CSAPDSASNQPQHF. The CDR3 DNA follows: TGCAGTGCTCCAGACAGCGCTAGCAATCAGCCCCAGCATTTT.